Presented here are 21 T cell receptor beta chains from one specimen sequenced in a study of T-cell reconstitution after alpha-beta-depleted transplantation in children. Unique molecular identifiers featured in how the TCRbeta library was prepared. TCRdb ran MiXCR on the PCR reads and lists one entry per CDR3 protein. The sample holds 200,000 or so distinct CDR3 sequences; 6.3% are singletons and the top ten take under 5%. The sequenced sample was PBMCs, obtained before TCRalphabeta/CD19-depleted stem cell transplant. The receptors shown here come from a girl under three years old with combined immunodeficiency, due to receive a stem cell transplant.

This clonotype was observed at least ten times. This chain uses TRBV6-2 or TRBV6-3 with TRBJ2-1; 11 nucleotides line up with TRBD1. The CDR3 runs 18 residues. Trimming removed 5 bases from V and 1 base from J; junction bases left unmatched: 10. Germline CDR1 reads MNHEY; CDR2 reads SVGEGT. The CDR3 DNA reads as TGTGCCAGCAGTCTCGTCCCGGGACAGGGGGGGTCCTACAATGAGCAGTTCTTC. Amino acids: CASSLVPGQGGSYNEQFF.

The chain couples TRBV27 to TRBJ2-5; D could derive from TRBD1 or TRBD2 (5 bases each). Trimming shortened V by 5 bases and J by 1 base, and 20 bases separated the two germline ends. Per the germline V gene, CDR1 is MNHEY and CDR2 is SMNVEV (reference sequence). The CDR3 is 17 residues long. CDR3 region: CASSTLPGTVFQETQYF. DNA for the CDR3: TGTGCCAGCAGTACACTACCCGGGACGGTCTTCCAAGAGACCCAGTACTTC.

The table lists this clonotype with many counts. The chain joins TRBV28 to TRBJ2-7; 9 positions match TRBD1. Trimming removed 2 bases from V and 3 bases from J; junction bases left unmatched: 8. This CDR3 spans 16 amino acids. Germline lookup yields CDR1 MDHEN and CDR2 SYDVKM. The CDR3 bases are TGTGCCAGCAGTTTAACCGGGACAGGGAAGTACTACGAGCAGTACTTC. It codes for CASSLTGTGKYYEQYF.

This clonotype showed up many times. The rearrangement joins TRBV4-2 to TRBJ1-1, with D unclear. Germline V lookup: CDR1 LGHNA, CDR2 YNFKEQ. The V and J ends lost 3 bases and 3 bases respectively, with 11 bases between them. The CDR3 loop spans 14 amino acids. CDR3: CASSHEGQDTEAFF. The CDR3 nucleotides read TGTGCCAGCAGCCATGAGGGCCAAGACACTGAAGCTTTCTTT.

CDR3 sequence: CSVDSGDSYEQYF. CDR3 bases: TGCAGCGTCGATAGCGGGGACTCCTACGAGCAGTACTTC. The chain recombines TRBV29-1 with TRBJ2-7; 8 bases match TRBD2. The CDR3 spans 13 residues. J was trimmed by 0 bases and V by 6 bases; bases with no gene match: 4. Germline CDR1 SQVTM, CDR2 ANQGSEA.

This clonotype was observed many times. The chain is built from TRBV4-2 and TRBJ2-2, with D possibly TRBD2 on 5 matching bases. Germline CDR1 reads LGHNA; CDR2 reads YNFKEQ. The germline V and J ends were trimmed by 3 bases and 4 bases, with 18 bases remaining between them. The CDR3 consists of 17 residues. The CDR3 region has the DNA TGTGCCAGCAGCCAGCTAGCATCCCTCAGCGTCACCGGGGAGCTGTTTTTT. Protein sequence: CASSQLASLSVTGELFF.

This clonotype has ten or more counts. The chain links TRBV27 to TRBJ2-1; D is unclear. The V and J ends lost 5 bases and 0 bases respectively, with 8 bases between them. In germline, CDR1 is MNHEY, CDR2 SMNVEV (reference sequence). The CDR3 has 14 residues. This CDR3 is CASSPTSSYNEQFF. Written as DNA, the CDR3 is TGTGCCAGCAGTCCTACAAGCTCCTACAATGAGCAGTTCTTC.

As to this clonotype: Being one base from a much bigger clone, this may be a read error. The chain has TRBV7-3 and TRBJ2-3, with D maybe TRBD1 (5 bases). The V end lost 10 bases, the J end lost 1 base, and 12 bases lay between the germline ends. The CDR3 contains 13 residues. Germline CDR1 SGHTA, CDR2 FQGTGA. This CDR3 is CATTGPCTDTQYF. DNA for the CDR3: TGTGCCACCACAGGCCCGTGCACAGATACGCAGTATTTT.

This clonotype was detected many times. The CDR3 DNA follows: TGTGCCACCAGCAGAGGACGGGTCGGAGAGACCCAGTACTTC. It translates to CATSRGRVGETQYF. The V gene is TRBV15, the J gene TRBJ2-5; no firm D call. Germline V gene sequence: CDR1 LNHNV, CDR2 YYDKDF (reference sequence). The CDR3 length is 14 residues. The V end lost 1 base, the J end lost 4 bases, and 10 bases lay between the germline ends.

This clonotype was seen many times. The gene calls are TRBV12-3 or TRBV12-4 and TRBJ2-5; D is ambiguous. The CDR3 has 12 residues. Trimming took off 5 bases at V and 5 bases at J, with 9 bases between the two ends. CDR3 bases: TGTGCCAGCAGTCCAAGTTGGGAGACCCAGTACTTC. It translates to CASSPSWETQYF.

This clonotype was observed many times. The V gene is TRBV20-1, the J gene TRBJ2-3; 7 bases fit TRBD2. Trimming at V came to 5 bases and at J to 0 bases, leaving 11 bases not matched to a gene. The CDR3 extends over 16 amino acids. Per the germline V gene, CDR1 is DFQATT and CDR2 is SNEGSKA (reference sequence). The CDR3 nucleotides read TGCAGTGCTTGTCCTGGCGGAGCGGGAAGCACAGATACGCAGTATTTT. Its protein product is CSACPGGAGSTDTQYF.

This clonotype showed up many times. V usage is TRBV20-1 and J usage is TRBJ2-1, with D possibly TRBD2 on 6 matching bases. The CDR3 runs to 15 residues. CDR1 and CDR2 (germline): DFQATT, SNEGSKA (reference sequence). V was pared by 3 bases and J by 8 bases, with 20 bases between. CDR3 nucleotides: TGCAGTGCTAGCGGTCGGTGGGCGGGAAGGGATGAGCAGTTCTTC. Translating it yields CSASGRWAGRDEQFF.

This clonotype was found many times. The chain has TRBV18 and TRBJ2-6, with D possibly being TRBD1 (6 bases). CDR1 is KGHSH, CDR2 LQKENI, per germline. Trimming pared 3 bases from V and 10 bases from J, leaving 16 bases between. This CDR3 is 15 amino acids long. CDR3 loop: CASSPLGSQGNVLTF. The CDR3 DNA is TGTGCCAGCTCACCCCTAGGGTCACAGGGTAACGTCCTGACTTTC.

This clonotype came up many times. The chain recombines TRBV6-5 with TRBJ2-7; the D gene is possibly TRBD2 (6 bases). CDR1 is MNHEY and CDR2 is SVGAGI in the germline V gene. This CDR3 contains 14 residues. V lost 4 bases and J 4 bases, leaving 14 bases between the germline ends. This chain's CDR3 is CASSSQVEGYEQYF. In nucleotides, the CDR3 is TGTGCCAGCAGTTCCCAGGTGGAGGGGTACGAGCAGTACTTC.

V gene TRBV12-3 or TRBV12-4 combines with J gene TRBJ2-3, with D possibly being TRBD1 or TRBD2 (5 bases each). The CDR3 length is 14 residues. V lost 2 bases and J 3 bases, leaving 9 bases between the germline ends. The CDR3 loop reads CASSLLGETDTQYF. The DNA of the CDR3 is TGTGCCAGCAGTTTACTGGGGGAGACAGATACGCAGTATTTT.

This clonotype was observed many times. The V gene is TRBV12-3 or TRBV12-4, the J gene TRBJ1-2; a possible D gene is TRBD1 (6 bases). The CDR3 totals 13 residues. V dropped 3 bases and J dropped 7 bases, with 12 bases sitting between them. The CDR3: CASSLDRTGGYTF. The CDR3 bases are TGTGCCAGCAGTTTGGACAGAACGGGTGGCTACACCTTC.

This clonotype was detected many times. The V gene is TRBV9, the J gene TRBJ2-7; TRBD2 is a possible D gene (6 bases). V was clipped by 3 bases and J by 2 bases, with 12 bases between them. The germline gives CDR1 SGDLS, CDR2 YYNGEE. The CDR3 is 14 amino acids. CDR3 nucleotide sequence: TGTGCCAGCAGCGCACCGGGAGACGCCTACGAGCAGTACTTC. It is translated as CASSAPGDAYEQYF. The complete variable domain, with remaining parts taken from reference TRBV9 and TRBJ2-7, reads DSGVTQTPKHLITATGQRVTLRCSPRSGDLSVYWYQQSLDQGLQFLIQYYNGEERAKGNILERFSAQQFPDLHSELNLSSLELGDSALYFCASSAPGDAYEQYFGPGTRLTVT.

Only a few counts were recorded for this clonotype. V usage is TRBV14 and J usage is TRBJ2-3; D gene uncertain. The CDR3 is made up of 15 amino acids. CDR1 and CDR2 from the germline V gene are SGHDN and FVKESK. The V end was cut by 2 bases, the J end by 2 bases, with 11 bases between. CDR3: CASSQTRSYTDTQYF. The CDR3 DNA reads TGTGCCAGCAGCCAAACCAGGAGCTACACAGATACGCAGTATTTT.

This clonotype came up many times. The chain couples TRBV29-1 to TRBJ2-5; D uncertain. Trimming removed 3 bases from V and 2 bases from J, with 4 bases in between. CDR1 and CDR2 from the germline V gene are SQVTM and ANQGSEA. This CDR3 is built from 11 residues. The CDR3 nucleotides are TGCAGCGTTGATCTTCAAGAGACCCAGTACTTC. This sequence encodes CSVDLQETQYF.

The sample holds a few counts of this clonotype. CDR3: CAWSAVKGLGSTQYF. As DNA, the CDR3 is TGTGCCTGGAGTGCTGTGAAGGGCCTTGGTAGTACGCAGTATTTT. V is TRBV30 and J is TRBJ2-3; D is uncertain. CDR1 and CDR2 (germline): GTSNPN, SVGIG (reference sequence). This CDR3 spans 15 amino acids. V was pared by 1 base and J by 8 bases, with 19 bases between.

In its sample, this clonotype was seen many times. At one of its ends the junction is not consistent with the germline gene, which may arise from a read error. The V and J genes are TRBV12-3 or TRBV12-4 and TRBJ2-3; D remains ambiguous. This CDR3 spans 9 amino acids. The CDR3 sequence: CASSPTSGF. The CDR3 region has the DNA TGTGCCAGCAGTCCTACGAGTGGTTTT.